Shown below are 21 T cell receptor beta chains from a single sample sequenced in a study of cytomegalovirus exposure and HLA in healthy donors. 60 Vbeta and 13 Jbeta primers were used in PCR. TCRdb's copy holds only in-frame clones and misses some; the assay was immunoSEQ multiplex PCR. The sample comprises roughly 160,000 clones, around 85% of which are singletons, and 1% rests with the top ten. Sequenced material: PBMCs. All receptors derive from a boy under 10 years old in good health and CMV-seronegative.

The V and J genes are TRBV7-9 and TRBJ2-2; TRBD1 is a possible D gene (6 bases). Trimming shortened V by 5 bases and J by 6 bases, and 22 bases separated the two germline ends. The CDR3 length is 17 residues. The germline V gene encodes CDR1 SEHNR and CDR2 FQNEAQ (reference sequence). The CDR3, as DNA: TGTGCCAGCAGCCCTACCCACTGGGGCAGGGGTTCCGGGGAGCTGTTTTTT. Protein: CASSPTHWGRGSGELFF. Full variable domain (missing parts from reference TRBV7-9 and TRBJ2-2): DTGVSQNPRHKITKRGQNVTFRCDPISEHNRLYWYRQTLGQGPEFLTYFQNEAQLEKSRLLSDRFSAERPKGSFSTLEIQRTEQGDSAMYLCASSPTHWGRGSGELFFGEGSRLTVL.

V is TRBV6-5 and J is TRBJ1-1, with 8 bases fitting TRBD1. From germline, CDR1 is MNHEY and CDR2 SVGAGI. V lost 5 bases, J lost 0 bases, and 5 bases stayed unmatched. This CDR3 spans 15 amino acids. The CDR3 sequence is CASSRNRGMNTEAFF. The DNA for the CDR3 is TGTGCCAGCAGTCGCAACAGGGGGATGAACACTGAAGCTTTCTTT.

The genes are TRBV4-1 and TRBJ1-1; 9 nucleotides match TRBD1. Trimming cost V 1 base and J 6 bases; bases outside gene matches: 12. Germline-derived CDR1 and CDR2 are MGHRA and YSYEKL. This CDR3 comprises 17 residues. CDR3 sequence reads: CASSQVGWGTGIPEAFF. CDR3 nucleotide sequence: TGCGCCAGCAGCCAAGTGGGGTGGGGGACAGGGATCCCTGAAGCTTTCTTT.

V is TRBV19 and J is TRBJ1-5; no clear D gene. CDR1 is LNHDA and CDR2 is SQIVND in the germline V gene (reference sequence). Trimming stripped 5 bases from V and 0 bases from J, with 8 bases between. The CDR3 length is 14 residues. The CDR3 coding sequence is TGTGCCAGTAGTGTACATTATAGCAATCAGCCCCAGCATTTT. It specifies CASSVHYSNQPQHF.

This rearrangement joins TRBV5-1 to TRBJ1-1; TRBD1 aligns across 7 bases. Germline loops: CDR1 SGHRS, CDR2 YFSETQ. Trimming at V came to 4 bases and at J to 3 bases, leaving 6 bases not matched to a gene. The CDR3 covers 14 residues. This chain's CDR3 is CASSADRLYTEAFF. The CDR3, as DNA: TGCGCCAGCAGCGCGGACAGGCTTTACACTGAAGCTTTCTTT.

Concerning this clone: One junction end disagrees with the germline gene, perhaps due to a read error. This chain links TRBV7-9 with TRBJ2-2; TRBD2 might be the D (6 bases). In germline, CDR1 is SEHNR, CDR2 FQNEAQ (reference sequence). The CDR3 extends over 17 amino acids. The CDR3 protein is CSSSPSWGPRGTGELFF. The CDR3 DNA reads as TGTTCCAGCAGTCCTTCGTGGGGACCGCGGGGCACCGGGGAGCTGTTTTTT.

The rearrangement uses TRBV19 and TRBJ2-4; the match to TRBD2 covers 11 bases. CDR3 length: 18 residues. Germline V gene lookup returns CDR1 LNHDA and CDR2 SQIVND (reference sequence). With 6 bases clipped from V and 0 bases from J, the junction kept 10 bases outside the gene matches. This CDR3 is CASSHGLAGGLAKNIQYF. As DNA, the CDR3 is TGTGCCAGTAGCCATGGGCTAGCGGGGGGTCTAGCCAAAAACATTCAGTACTTC.

This clone occurred a few times. This sequence joins TRBV14 and TRBJ1-2; a possible D gene is TRBD1 (5 bases). The V and J ends lost 4 bases and 5 bases respectively, with 14 bases between them. Germline CDR1 is SGHDN and CDR2 is FVKESK. This CDR3 comprises 14 residues. The CDR3 DNA sequence: TGTGCCAGCAGCCCTCCGGGGGGTGGATATGGCTACACCTTC. Translation: CASSPPGGGYGYTF.

This clone came up once. J is TRBJ2-7 and V is TRBV14; 7 bases agree with TRBD1. V dropped 0 bases and J dropped 7; count of bases not matched to a gene: 9. The length of the CDR3 is 15 residues. Per germline, CDR1 SGHDN and CDR2 FVKESK. The CDR3 sequence is CASSQDLAGGREQYF. The CDR3 DNA reads TGTGCCAGCAGCCAAGATTTGGCAGGGGGTCGGGAGCAGTACTTC.

This rearrangement joins TRBV29-1 to TRBJ1-5, with D possibly TRBD1 on 6 matching bases. This CDR3 region has 14 residues. Germline values: CDR1 SQVTM, CDR2 ANQGSEA. V shed 7 bases and J shed 0 bases, with 13 bases lying between them. This chain's CDR3 is CSGKDRYSNQPQHF. CDR3 DNA: TGCAGCGGAAAGGACAGATATAGCAATCAGCCCCAGCATTTT.

The chain is built from TRBV4-1 and TRBJ2-7; TRBD1 aligns across 7 bases. Germline V gives CDR1 MGHRA, CDR2 YSYEKL. Unmatched junction bases numbered 4, after V lost 0 bases and J lost 5 bases. The CDR3 extends over 14 amino acids. In DNA form, the CDR3 reads TGCGCCAGCAGCCAAGACCAGGGGGAACACGAGCAGTACTTC. Amino acids: CASSQDQGEHEQYF.

Comment on this clone: One junction end does not reproduce the germline sequence, and a read error may be involved. The chain has TRBV28 and TRBJ1-4, with 8 positions matching TRBD1. CDR1 and CDR2 (germline): MDHEN, SYDVKM. CDR3 length equals 14 residues. CDR3 protein: CAGSDRGSNEKLFF. As DNA, the CDR3 is TGTGCCGGCAGCGACAGGGGATCTAATGAAAAACTGTTTTTT.

The chain recombines TRBV9 with TRBJ2-7, with 9 bases matching TRBD2. The germline gives CDR1 SGDLS, CDR2 YYNGEE. The junction had 10 bases not matched to a gene; V was cut back by 2 bases and J by 4 bases. The CDR3 contains 16 residues. CDR3 amino acids: CASSVSAGGPRYEQYF. CDR3 coding DNA: TGTGCCAGCAGCGTCTCTGCGGGAGGGCCTCGTTACGAGCAGTACTTC. Full variable domain (missing parts from reference TRBV9 and TRBJ2-7): DSGVTQTPKHLITATGQRVTLRCSPRSGDLSVYWYQQSLDQGLQFLIQYYNGEERAKGNILERFSAQQFPDLHSELNLSSLELGDSALYFCASSVSAGGPRYEQYFGPGTRLTVT.

This clone was seen a handful of times. The rearrangement uses TRBV19 and TRBJ1-2; 8 bases fit TRBD1. J was trimmed by 3 bases and V by 5 bases; bases with no gene match: 11. CDR3 length: 16 residues. Germline V gene sequence: CDR1 LNHDA, CDR2 SQIVND (reference sequence). The CDR3 reads CASSWDRTYEDYGYTF. CDR3 coding DNA: TGTGCCAGTAGTTGGGACAGGACTTATGAAGACTATGGCTACACCTTC.

The J gene is TRBJ1-2, the V gene TRBV10-3; 7 nucleotides match TRBD1. CDR3 length: 15 residues. V gave up 0 bases and J gave up 4 bases; unmatched junction bases: 5. Germline V gene sequence: CDR1 ENHRY, CDR2 SYGVKD. The CDR3 DNA follows: TGTGCCATCAGTGAGTCGCGGCAGGGGGGCTATGGCTACACCTTC. This translates into CAISESRQGGYGYTF.

The CDR3 DNA reads as TGTGCCAGCACTATGGGACTAGCGGGAGGCTCCTACGAGCAGTACTTC. It codes for CASTMGLAGGSYEQYF. The rearrangement links TRBV5-4 to TRBJ2-7, with 15 bases that match TRBD2. This CDR3 has 16 amino acids. From germline, CDR1 is SGHNT and CDR2 YYREEE (reference sequence). V trimming: 6 bases; J trimming: 0 bases; junction bases outside the gene matches: 4.

There are a few counts of this clone. V gene TRBV5-6 combines with J gene TRBJ2-1; D remains unclear. The V end was cut by 0 bases, the J end by 6 bases, with 4 bases between. From germline, CDR1 is SGHDT and CDR2 YYEEEE. The CDR3 covers 12 residues. In DNA form, the CDR3 reads TGTGCCAGCAGCTTGGGTAGCAATGAGCAGTTCTTC. Its protein product is CASSLGSNEQFF.

V is TRBV7-9 and J is TRBJ1-1; tentative D call: TRBD1 (5 bases). V lost 1 base and J 3 bases, leaving 18 bases between the germline ends. The length of the CDR3 is 17 residues. Germline V lookup: CDR1 SEHNR, CDR2 FQNEAQ (reference sequence). The CDR3 DNA reads as TGTGCCAGCAGCTTAGGTTGGGGTGGCAGGGCGGACACTGAAGCTTTCTTT. The encoded protein is CASSLGWGGRADTEAFF.

The V call is TRBV14, the J call TRBJ2-3; weak D call: TRBD2 (5 bases). In germline, CDR1 is SGHDN, CDR2 FVKESK. The CDR3 runs to 14 residues. Trimming cost V 1 base and J 8 bases, with 13 bases left between them. The CDR3 nucleotides are TGTGCCAGCAGCCAAGCGGGGTCTGCGGGTACGCAGTATTTT. Its translation is CASSQAGSAGTQYF.

This chain's CDR3 is CASSEQGASTEAFF. As DNA, the CDR3 is TGTGCCAGCAGCGAACAGGGGGCCTCCACTGAAGCTTTCTTT. The genes are TRBV13 and TRBJ1-1; 9 bases fit TRBD1. V shed 5 bases, J shed 4 bases, and the junction held 5 bases outside the gene matches. The CDR3 has 14 amino acids. In germline, CDR1 is PRHDT, CDR2 FYEKMQ (reference sequence).

V gene TRBV5-1 combines with J gene TRBJ2-2, with D unclear. This CDR3 has 14 residues. Between the trimmed V and J ends, which lost 1 base and 5 bases, there was a span of 9 bases. CDR1 and CDR2 (germline): SGHRS, YFSETQ. The DNA of the CDR3 is TGCGCCAGCAGCTTGTTCCTGGCTACCGGGGAGCTGTTTTTT. Residues: CASSLFLATGELFF. The whole variable domain, remainder taken from reference TRBV5-1 and TRBJ2-2, is KAGVTQTPRYLIKTRGQQVTLSCSPISGHRSVSWYQQTPGQGLQFLFEYFSETQRNKGNFPGRFSGRQFSNSRSEMNVSTLELGDSALYLCASSLFLATGELFFGEGSRLTVL.